This entry concerns a single T cell receptor (beta chain). Its antigen is unknown. The input lacks base qualities; no much larger clone sits a single base away. These data are taken from a study of vaccination effects on CD4 cells after COVID-19 (dated by TCRdb to the early 2020s). General notes on the study: Across the study, the median time from the second dose to post-vaccine sampling was 72 days (range 14 to 241). In both COVID-19 convalescent patients and infection-naive vaccine recipients, the study compared SARS-CoV-2 spike-specific CD4+ TCR repertoires from before mRNA vaccination with those from after it. A total of approximately 9 COVID-19 convalescent patients and several SARS-CoV-2-naive healthy vaccine recipients were included in the full study. Cultures from other donors in the study were sequenced using the Oncomine TCR Beta short-read assay on an Illumina iSeq 100. On the study overall, not on this receptor specifically: Only a small number of convalescent patients were included, and no early post-infection timepoints were available, which limited the study. Marked clonal contraction was observed in both infection-induced and vaccine-induced clones at late post-vaccination timepoints, consistent with waning T cell responses. In healthy vaccine recipients, vaccine-induced clones were almost all SARS-CoV-2 mono-reactive, with only 1 of 255 cross-reactive with common cold coronaviruses.

The ViraFEST assay stimulated PBMC with viral peptide pools and then used TCR sequencing to identify antigen-specific CD4+ T cell clonotypes by expansion. After 10 days of culture, CD4+ T cells were isolated with the EasySep CD4+ T cell isolation kit. Each participant received two doses of an mRNA SARS-CoV-2 vaccine, either BNT162b2 or mRNA-1273. Negative nucleocapsid antibody results before and after vaccination confirmed that the healthy vaccine recipients had no prior SARS-CoV-2 infection. A few million PBMC per well were cultured in IMDM with around 5% human AB serum, about 9.4 IU/ml IL-2 and gentamicin, plus 10 ug/ml peptides. On days 3 and 7, half of the culture medium was replaced with fresh IL-2-containing medium. Unless noted otherwise, every peptide stimulation condition was grown in triplicate wells. Using Ficoll-Paque Plus gradient centrifugation, PBMC were separated from whole blood and then either used fresh or cryopreserved at -140C. The overlapping peptide pools covered the spike proteins of SARS-CoV-2 and of the common cold coronaviruses HCoV-NL63, HCoV-OC43 and HCoV-229E. The QIAamp micro DNA kit was used to extract genomic DNA from the cultured CD4+ T cells.

Via the germline V gene, CDR1 is KGHSH and CDR2 LQKENI. The CDR3 runs 12 amino acids, cysteine and valine included. The read is trimmed to its CDR3 DNA, 36 bases read in frame from base 1. Receptor libraries were prepared by the immunoSEQ multiplex PCR assay. DNA from the cultured and isolated CD4+ T cells underwent TCR beta CDR3 sequencing. As for the original processing: The analysis removed non-productive TCR sequences, trimmed reads to the CDR3 region, and retained only CDR3s that were 7 or more amino acids long. Antigen-specific clonotypes were identified with the MANAFEST web app by comparing expansion in peptide wells against reference cultures. To be called positive, a clone needed expansion at FDR<0.05 compared with the reference and with all other wells, an odds ratio greater than 5, and a frequency greater than 0.1% in two replicate wells. A clonotype was defined as cross-reactive if the clonotype was significantly expanded both in SARS-CoV-2 spike wells and in at least one common cold coronavirus spike condition. Using the stringdist R package, CDR3 similarity was measured by Levenshtein distance, and unrooted trees were constructed with ape in R 3.6.1. Entries here come from immuneACCESS through TCRdb and include only in-frame sequences with V and J called. Some clones fail to appear in such tables; in the studies checked, an unresolved V gene covers under half of the shortfall, and the cause of the remainder is unknown. V and J calls and clone size follow that table, whereas D and trimming were derived from the DNA. This sample has roughly 27,000 clones in its table, and 60% to 80% of those were observed once. The ten biggest clones cover 5.5% to 6.5% of the sample.

The sequencing used CD4+ T cells from PBMCs cultured with SARS-CoV-2 spike peptides, collected after COVID-19 vaccination. The label giving this sample's cell subset or site can be read as: SARS-CoV-2 spike overlapping peptide pool stimulation. The rearrangement joined TRBV18 to TRBJ2-7; no D gene is confidently identified. The clonotype was recovered from a human donor who received a COVID-19 vaccine. Some clones in this sample may be carry-over from other donors' samples. The nucleotide sequence reads TGTGCCAGCTCACCATACTCCCACGAGCAGTACGTC. This codes for CASSPYSHEQYV.